These T cell receptor beta chains were read from a single sample in a study of blood T cell repertoires in COVID-19. The assay was immunoSEQ multiplex PCR, and TCRdb's table has in-frame clones only and misses some. In the table there are tens of thousands of clones, approximately 85% of which are singletons. The sequencing input was peripheral blood. The receptors stem from a man between 60 and 70 years old with acute or convalescent COVID-19. Each CDR3 is given with its conserved first and last residue. D genes are given only for firm matches. Clone sizes are given selectively: once, few, many, or a class where the clone is expanded.

clone size	V gene	J gene	D gene	CDR3 DNA	CDR3 protein
NA	TRBV18	TRBJ1-5	TRBD1	TGTGCCAGCTCATCCACAGGGGGTAATCAGCCCCAGCATTTT	CASSSTGGNQPQHF
NA	TRBV11-2	TRBJ1-1	NA	TGTGCCAGCAGCGGCGGGACGGTGAACACTGAAGCTTTCTTT	CASSGGTVNTEAFF
once	TRBV28	TRBJ2-7	TRBD1	TGTGCCAGCAGTTCGGTCGGCAGGGGGCCCCTTCACGAGCAGTACTTC	CASSSVGRGPLHEQYF
NA	TRBV30	TRBJ1-6	TRBD1	TGTGCCTGGACGAGAAGAGGCAGGGGGGATTCACCCCTCCACTTT	CAWTRRGRGDSPLHF
NA	TRBV7-9	TRBJ2-7	NA	TGTGCCAGCAGCCGAGAGGACGGGGTCCCGTACTTC	CASSREDGVPYF
NA	TRBV19	TRBJ1-5	TRBD1	TGTGCCAGTAGATACGACAGGGATAGCAATCAGCCCCAGCATTTT	CASRYDRDSNQPQHF
NA	TRBV15	TRBJ2-1	NA	TGTGCCACCAGCAGTTTCCCAAGGACTGTCAATGAGCAGTTCTTC	CATSSFPRTVNEQFF
NA	TRBV2	TRBJ2-1	NA	TGTGCCAGCAGTGCTCGCAGGGGGCGGGCTAGCGGGAACAATACAGTCCAGTTCTTC	CASSARRGRASGNNTVQFF
few	TRBV11-3	TRBJ2-5	TRBD1	TGTGCCAGCAGCCTTAAGGGGGCTGGAGAGACCCAGTACTTC	CASSLKGAGETQYF
NA	TRBV28	TRBJ2-1	NA	TGTGCCAGCAGTCTCCGGGACTACAATGAGCAGTTCTTC	CASSLRDYNEQFF
NA	TRBV27	TRBJ2-1	TRBD2	TGTGCCAGCAGGGCAGACCCGGGACTAGCGGGCAATGAGCAGTTCTTC	CASRADPGLAGNEQFF
NA	TRBV19	TRBJ1-5	TRBD1	TGTGCCAGTAGAAAAACCCGGGACAGAAGCAATCAGCCCCAGCATTTT	CASRKTRDRSNQPQHF
NA	TRBV2	TRBJ1-6	NA	TGTGCCAGCAGTGAAGGCTGGGGGGGTAATTCACCCCTCCACTTT	CASSEGWGGNSPLHF
NA	TRBV6-1	TRBJ2-7	TRBD2	TGTGCCAGCAGTGATCGACTAGCGGGAGGGTTCTTC	CASSDRLAGGFF
NA	TRBV15	TRBJ1-3	NA	TGTGCCACCAGCAGAGGTTCTGGAGGGACTGGAAACACCATATATTTT	CATSRGSGGTGNTIYF
NA	TRBV3-1/TRBV3-2	TRBJ1-2	TRBD1	TGTGCCAGCAGCGGACAGGGTTATGGCTACACCTTC	CASSGQGYGYTF
NA	TRBV5-1	TRBJ1-1	NA	TGCGCCAGCAGCCCCCTATCCCGCTCGAACACTGAAGCTTTCTTT	CASSPLSRSNTEAFF
NA	TRBV3-1/TRBV3-2	TRBJ2-1	TRBD2	TGTGCCAGCAGCCAAGGGCTAGCGGCGGTAAATGAGCAGTTCTTC	CASSQGLAAVNEQFF
NA	TRBV28	TRBJ1-5	TRBD1	TGTGCCAGCAGTCCAACAGGGGGCGCGAATCAGCCCCAGCATTTT	CASSPTGGANQPQHF
NA	TRBV11-2	TRBJ1-3	TRBD1	TGTGCCAGCCGTACGGGGACAGGGATCTCTGGAAACACCATATATTTT	CASRTGTGISGNTIYF
few	TRBV19	TRBJ2-2	TRBD2	TGTGCCAGTAGTACCCGACTAGCGGGAGGGCCAGGAACCGGGGAGCTGTTTTTT	CASSTRLAGGPGTGELFF
NA	TRBV13	TRBJ1-4	TRBD1	TGTGCCAGCAGCCCTCCAGGGGGGCCTGGAAAACTGTTTTTT	CASSPPGGPGKLFF
NA	TRBV21-1	TRBJ2-7	NA	TGTGCCAGCAGCAAAGGTCTGGGGGGCGAGCAGTACTTC	CASSKGLGGEQYF
NA	TRBV6-5	TRBJ1-2	TRBD1	TGTGCCAGCATGATAGGGACAGGGGGAAACTATGGCTACACCTTC	CASMIGTGGNYGYTF
NA	TRBV12-3/TRBV12-4	TRBJ1-6	NA	TGTGCCAGCAGTTTCGTTAATTCACCCCTCCACTTT	CASSFVNSPLHF
NA	TRBV19	TRBJ1-2	TRBD1	TGTGCCAGTAGCCGAAGGGGGACAGGGATGGATCTAAACTATGGCTACACCTTC	CASSRRGTGMDLNYGYTF
NA	TRBV5-1	TRBJ2-2	NA	TGCGCCAGCCGACCCGGACAGAAGAACACCGGGGAGCTGTTTTTT	CASRPGQKNTGELFF
NA	TRBV10-3	TRBJ2-7	TRBD2	TGTGCCATCAGTGATAGAGGGGCGGGAGGCGCCTCCGCCGAGCAGTACTTC	CAISDRGAGGASAEQYF
NA	TRBV7-9	TRBJ2-1	TRBD1	TGTGCCAGCAGCCCCCCGGGACAGGCTTACAATGAGCAGTTCTTC	CASSPPGQAYNEQFF
NA	TRBV7-3	TRBJ2-2	TRBD1	TGTGCCAGCAGCCAGGGCGGGACAGGGGCTGGCACCGGGGAGCTGTTTTTT	CASSQGGTGAGTGELFF
NA	TRBV6-6	TRBJ1-2	NA	TGTGCCAGCAGCAACAGGCGAGGCGTCGATGGCTACACCTTC	CASSNRRGVDGYTF
NA	TRBV30	TRBJ1-2	NA	TGTGCCTGGACCGGGGAGTCATATAACTATGGCTACACCTTC	CAWTGESYNYGYTF
NA	TRBV3-1/TRBV3-2	TRBJ2-3	NA	TGTGCCAGCAGCCAAGGCCCTAAGGAGAATACGCAGTATTTT	CASSQGPKENTQYF
NA	TRBV28	TRBJ1-5	NA	TGTGCCAGCAGTTTAGCGCCAGCAGCCAGGGTGCCCCAGCATTTT	CASSLAPAARVPQHF
NA	TRBV2	TRBJ2-1	TRBD1	TGTGCCAGCACGGGACAGATTGCCTACAATGAGCAGTTCTTC	CASTGQIAYNEQFF
NA	TRBV7-9	TRBJ2-1	TRBD2	TGTGCCAGCAGCTTAACTAGCGGGATGTACAATGAGCAGTTCTTC	CASSLTSGMYNEQFF
few	TRBV28	TRBJ2-1	TRBD2	TGTGCCAGCAGTGAAGCGACTAGCGGGAGGGCCGGTGAGCAGTTCTTC	CASSEATSGRAGEQFF
NA	TRBV27	TRBJ1-6	NA	TGTGCCAGCTCCCGGGGTCGGTCACCCCTCCACTTT	CASSRGRSPLHF
NA	TRBV12-3/TRBV12-4	TRBJ1-1	TRBD1	TGTGCCAGCACTTTGGGGACAGCGAAAGCTTTCTTT	CASTLGTAKAFF
NA	TRBV9	TRBJ1-4	NA	TGTGCCAGCAGCGTAGGGGGACACCGGGATGAAAAACTGTTTTTT	CASSVGGHRDEKLFF
NA	TRBV24-1	TRBJ2-7	TRBD1	TGTGCCACCAGTGATTTGTTATGGCGACAGGGCAAGGACTTC	CATSDLLWRQGKDF
NA	TRBV5-1	TRBJ1-1	TRBD1	TGCGCCAGCAGCTTGGAGGGGACAGGGGTTGGAGCTTTCTTT	CASSLEGTGVGAFF
once	TRBV11-2	TRBJ1-2	NA	TGTGCCAGCAGCTTAGATTTAGCCCGCTCTGGCTATGGCTACACCTTC	CASSLDLARSGYGYTF
NA	TRBV6-5	TRBJ1-2	TRBD1	TGTGCCAGCAGTCGGACAGGGAGCGGCTATGGCTACACCTTC	CASSRTGSGYGYTF
NA	TRBV24-1	TRBJ2-3	TRBD2	TGTGCCACCAGTGATTATTGGACTAGCGGGAGCACAGATACGCAGTATTTT	CATSDYWTSGSTDTQYF
NA	TRBV10-3	TRBJ1-6	TRBD1	TGTGCCGCCGGACAGGGGGTTAATTCACCCCTCCACTTT	CAAGQGVNSPLHF
NA	TRBV5-4	TRBJ1-2	TRBD1	TGTGCCAGCAGCTCCACCGACAGGGAAGACTATGGCTACACCTTC	CASSSTDREDYGYTF
NA	TRBV3-1/TRBV3-2	TRBJ2-7	TRBD2	TGTGCCAGCAGCCAACGGACTAGCGTAGCTTACGAGCAGTACTTC	CASSQRTSVAYEQYF
once	TRBV13	TRBJ2-2	NA	TGTGCCAGCAGCTTAGCCCGCGGGCGGGTAGCGTCCGGGGAGCTGTTTTTT	CASSLARGRVASGELFF
once	TRBV27	TRBJ1-5	NA	TGTGCCAGCAGAATCAATAGCAATCAGCCCCAGCATTTT	CASRINSNQPQHF
NA	TRBV27	TRBJ1-2	NA	TGTGCCAGCAGTTTAGGCAACTTAGGGGGTGGCTATGGCTACACCTTC	CASSLGNLGGGYGYTF